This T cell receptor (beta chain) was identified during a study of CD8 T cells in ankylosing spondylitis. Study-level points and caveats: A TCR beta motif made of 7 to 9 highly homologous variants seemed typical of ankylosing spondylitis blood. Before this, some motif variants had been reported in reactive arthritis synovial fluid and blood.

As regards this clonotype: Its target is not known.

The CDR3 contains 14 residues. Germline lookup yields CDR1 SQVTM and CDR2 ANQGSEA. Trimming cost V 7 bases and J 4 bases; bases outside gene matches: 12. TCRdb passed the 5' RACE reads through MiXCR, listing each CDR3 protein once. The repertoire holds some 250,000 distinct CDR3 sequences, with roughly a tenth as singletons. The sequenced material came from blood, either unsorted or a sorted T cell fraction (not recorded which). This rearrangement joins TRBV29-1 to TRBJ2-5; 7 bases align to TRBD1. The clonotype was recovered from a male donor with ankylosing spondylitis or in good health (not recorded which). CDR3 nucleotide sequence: TGCAGCGACTCCGGACCGACAGGGACAGAGACCCAGTACTTC. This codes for CSDSGPTGTETQYF. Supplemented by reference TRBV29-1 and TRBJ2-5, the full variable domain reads SAVISQKPSRDICQRGTSLTIQCQVDSQVTMMFWYRQQPGQSLTLIATANQGSEATYESGFVIDKFPISRPNLTFSTLTVSNMSPEDSSIYLCSDSGPTGTETQYFGPGTRLLVL.